What follows describes a single T cell receptor beta chain. The antigen is undetermined. The CDR3 covers 16 residues. The V end was cut by 6 bases, the J end by 0 bases, with 18 bases between. CDR1 SNHLY and CDR2 FYNNEI come from the germline V gene. Measured with immunoSEQ multiplex PCR; TCRdb has only the in-frame clones, and not every one. Of about 680,000 clones in the sample, more than 70% are singletons; the top ten hold about 1.5%. This record belongs to a study of Ad26.COV2.S vaccination and SARS-CoV-2 variants. Study information: The donor belonged to the COV1001 Ad26.COV2.S trial arm.

Documented treatment: around 19 received Ad26.COV2.S at low or high dose, single or two shots; about 5 received placebo; per-sample allocation not given. Day 63 following the first vaccine or placebo injection was when the samples were taken. Ad26.COV2.S expressed prefusion-stabilized spike from the original Wuhan strain. Study conclusions and caveats: Substantial breadth in spike-specific CD8+ and CD4+ T cell responses was reportedly seen after vaccination.

The receptor was isolated from a person aged 18-65 years who received the Ad26.COV2.S COVID-19 vaccine or a placebo. The starting material was peripheral blood, obtained in a trial of Ad26.COV2.S vaccine versus placebo. The rearrangement links TRBV2 to TRBJ2-7; TRBD2 might be the D (5 bases). CDR3 in DNA: TGTGCCAGCAGCCCCTACGGAGGCTTGAGCTCCTACGAGCAGTACTTC. Translated: CASSPYGGLSSYEQYF.